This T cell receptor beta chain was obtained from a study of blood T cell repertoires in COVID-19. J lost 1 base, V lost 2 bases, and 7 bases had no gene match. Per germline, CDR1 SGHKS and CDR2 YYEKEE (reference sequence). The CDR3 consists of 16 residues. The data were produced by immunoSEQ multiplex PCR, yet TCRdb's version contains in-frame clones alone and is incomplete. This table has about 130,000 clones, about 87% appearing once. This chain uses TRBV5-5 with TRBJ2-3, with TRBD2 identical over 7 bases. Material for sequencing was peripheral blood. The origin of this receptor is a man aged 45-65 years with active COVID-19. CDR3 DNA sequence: TGTGCCAGCAGCTTCCCCACTAGCGCAGGCACAGATACGCAGTATTTT. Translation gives CASSFPTSAGTDTQYF.